The clone carrying this T cell receptor (beta chain) was seen only a few times. As yet, its antigen is unknown. TCRdb reprocessed the 5' RACE reads via MiXCR and lists one record per CDR3 protein. The sample yields 10,000 to 12,000 distinct CDR3 sequences, 10% to 15% seen once. This record belongs to a study of spatial heterogeneity in lung cancer. Whole-study context: Averaged across combinations, each unique TCR and UMI pairing appeared more than ten times in raw reads, which were uncorrected. Study conclusions and caveats: Tumors with more nonsynonymous mutations had more expanded intratumoral alpha and beta TCRs.

The time point was: sample taken at primary tumor resection. The donors, roughly 70 patients with untreated early-stage non-small cell lung cancer, provided the samples. Material for sequencing was whole RNA from tumor, nontumor lung or frozen PBMC, left unsorted. The receptor's source is a female donor with early-stage non-small cell lung cancer. This specimen consisted of lung tumor tissue, obtained at surgery.

The DNA for the CDR3 is TGCAGCGTGGTGGGGCACATGAACACTGAAGCTTTCTTT. Protein product: CSVVGHMNTEAFF. The J gene is TRBJ1-1, the V gene TRBV29-1, with D perhaps TRBD1 (5 bases). CDR3 length equals 13 residues. With 6 bases removed from V and 0 bases from J, the gap between germline ends came to 11 bases. CDR1 is SQVTM and CDR2 is ANQGSEA in the germline V gene.